Listed here are 28 T cell receptor beta chains from one sample, sequenced in a study of cytomegalovirus exposure and HLA in healthy donors. The data were produced by immunoSEQ multiplex PCR, yet TCRdb's version contains in-frame clones alone and is incomplete. Of about 120,000 clones in the sample, around 88% were seen once. The sample comprised PBMCs. Every receptor here comes from a man aged 18 to 29 in good health and CMV-seronegative.

The chain carries TRBV12-5 and TRBJ1-2; D is undetermined. Germline V lookup: CDR1 LGHNT, CDR2 FRNRAP. V lost 3 bases and J lost 1, with 3 bases in between. CDR3 length equals 12 residues. The DNA of the CDR3 is TGTGCTAGTGGTTTCAGTAACTATGGCTACACCTTC. This codes for CASGFSNYGYTF. Full variable domain (remainder filled in from reference TRBV12-5 and TRBJ1-2): DARVTQTPRHKVTEMGQEVTMRCQPILGHNTVFWYRQTMMQGLELLAYFRNRAPLDDSGMPKDRFSAEMPDATLATLKIQPSEPRDSAVYFCASGFSNYGYTFGSGTRLTVV.

This clone occurred a few times. The chain uses TRBV19 and TRBJ2-1; 7 positions match TRBD1. The length of the CDR3 is 15 residues. V lost 7 bases and J lost 2; bases outside the gene matches: 8. In germline, CDR1 is LNHDA, CDR2 SQIVND (reference sequence). Here the CDR3 DNA reads TGTGCCAGTACGGAGGCCGGGACAGCCTACAATGAGCAGTTCTTC. Protein: CASTEAGTAYNEQFF.

This rearrangement joins TRBV5-4 to TRBJ1-4; D perhaps matches TRBD1 (5 bases). V shed 0 bases and J shed 4 bases, with 7 bases lying between them. The CDR3 has 14 amino acids. Germline CDR1 is SGHNT and CDR2 is YYREEE (reference sequence). This CDR3 reads CASSLGGVNEKLFF. In DNA form, the CDR3 reads TGTGCCAGCAGCTTGGGGGGGGTTAATGAAAAACTGTTTTTT.

This chain connects TRBV7-2 to TRBJ2-2; D remains ambiguous. Germline V lookup: CDR1 SGHTA, CDR2 FQGNSA. The CDR3 runs 16 residues. Trimming took off 4 bases at V and 1 base at J, with 13 bases between the two ends. CDR3 DNA: TGTGCCAGCAGCTCCGACCGCCAGCGGAACACCGGGGAGCTGTTTTTT. As protein: CASSSDRQRNTGELFF.

The rearrangement uses TRBV7-9 and TRBJ2-1, with TRBD2 matching over 11 bases. The CDR3 is 17 amino acids. Germline CDR1 and CDR2: SEHNR and FQNEAQ (reference sequence). V shed 4 bases and J 2 bases; nucleotides not matched to a gene: 7. The CDR3 is CASSSILAGAPYNEQFF. The CDR3 DNA sequence: TGTGCCAGCAGCTCCATACTAGCGGGAGCCCCCTACAATGAGCAGTTCTTC.

This clone has a handful of counts. This chain joins TRBV10-3 and TRBJ2-5; tentatively, D is TRBD1 (7 bases). The germline V gene has CDR1 ENHRY and CDR2 SYGVKD. The CDR3 runs 14 residues. Between the trimmed V and J ends, which lost 10 bases and 4 bases, there was a span of 19 bases. As DNA, the CDR3 is TGTGCCACAGCAGCCCAGGGGGGAGGAGAGACCCAGTACTTC. Translating it yields CATAAQGGGETQYF.

The rearrangement links TRBV21-1 to TRBJ2-7; the table gives TRBD1 as D, unverified against the DNA. TRBV21-1 is assigned pseudogene status. This CDR3 has 15 residues. The CDR3 coding sequence is TGTGCCAGCAGCAAAGGGGGCCTTCGCTGCTACGAGCAGTACTTC. Residues: CASSKGGLRCYEQYF.

The CDR3 DNA sequence: TGTGCCAGTAGCCGAATTGGGGGGACTAATGAAAAACTGTTTTTT. Amino acids: CASSRIGGTNEKLFF. The gene calls are TRBV19 and TRBJ1-4, with D perhaps matching TRBD1 (5 bases). This CDR3 comprises 15 residues. V was pared by 6 bases and J by 2 bases, with 13 bases between. Germline CDR1 LNHDA, CDR2 SQIVND (reference sequence). Using reference TRBV19 and TRBJ1-4 for the parts outside the CDR3, the full variable domain is DGGITQSPKYLFRKEGQNVTLSCEQNLNHDAMYWYRQDPGQGLRLIYYSQIVNDFQKGDIAEGYSVSREKKESFPLTVTSAQKNPTAFYLCASSRIGGTNEKLFFGSGTQLSVL.

The V gene is TRBV4-1, the J gene TRBJ2-7, with 8 nucleotides matching TRBD1. CDR3 length: 16 residues. The V gene end was trimmed by 4 bases and the J gene end by 2 bases; junction bases not matched to a gene: 10. Per the germline V gene, CDR1 is MGHRA and CDR2 is YSYEKL. CDR3 loop: CASSRAADRVTYEQYF. DNA for the CDR3: TGCGCCAGCAGCCGCGCGGCGGACAGGGTGACCTACGAGCAGTACTTC.

The sample holds one count of this clone. V usage is TRBV30 and J usage is TRBJ1-6, with D unresolved. CDR1 and CDR2 (germline): GTSNPN, SVGIG (reference sequence). Between the trimmed V and J ends, which lost 2 bases and 7 bases, there was a span of 6 bases. There are 12 residues in the CDR3. The CDR3 DNA reads TGTGCCTGGAGTCGGCGGAATTCACCCCTCCACTTT. Translation gives CAWSRRNSPLHF.

CDR3 bases: TGTGCCAGCAGCTTAGTCGGAGGGGTTTGGGCTGAAGCTTTCTTT. Protein: CASSLVGGVWAEAFF. This rearrangement joins TRBV7-8 to TRBJ1-1, with D possibly being TRBD1 (5 bases). V was shortened by 1 base and J by 6 bases, with 15 bases between the two germline ends. Germline CDR1 SGHVS, CDR2 FQNEAQ. The CDR3 length is 15 residues.

The chain has TRBV7-9 and TRBJ1-3; D not resolved. CDR1 and CDR2 (germline): SEHNR, FQNEAQ (reference sequence). Trimming took 1 base from V and 0 from J, leaving 7 bases between them. The CDR3 extends over 15 amino acids. The CDR3 region has the DNA TGTGCCAGCAGCTTAGGTGGCAGCTCTGGAAACACCATATATTTT. Protein: CASSLGGSSGNTIYF.

V gene TRBV2 combines with J gene TRBJ1-6; TRBD1 matches at 10 bases. CDR1 SNHLY and CDR2 FYNNEI come from the germline V gene. The CDR3 is 15 residues long. Trimming at V came to 9 bases and at J to 5 bases, leaving 7 bases not matched to a gene. Written as DNA, the CDR3 is TGTGCCAGACGGGGACAGGGGCTAAATAATTCACCCCTCCACTTT. As protein: CARRGQGLNNSPLHF.

The chain is built from TRBV10-2 and TRBJ1-5; D ambiguous. Trimming removed 2 bases at V and 4 bases at J, with 12 bases between. Germline CDR1 WSHSY, CDR2 SAAADI. This CDR3 spans 15 amino acids. Here the CDR3 reads CASSENGNLNQPQHF. The CDR3 bases are TGCGCCAGCAGTGAGAACGGGAATCTAAATCAGCCCCAGCATTTT.

The J gene is TRBJ2-7, the V gene TRBV5-1; 8 nucleotides agree with TRBD1. The CDR3 sequence is 16 residues long. Germline trimming cut 4 bases from V and 4 bases from J; bases unmatched to any gene: 13. Per the germline V gene, CDR1 is SGHRS and CDR2 is YFSETQ. The CDR3 coding sequence is TGCGCCAGCAGCAACCGACAGGGGAGTATTATGTACGAGCAGTACTTC. It codes for CASSNRQGSIMYEQYF.

This clone has just a few counts. This chain uses TRBV19 with TRBJ2-5; TRBD1 matches at 10 bases. CDR3 length: 15 amino acids. Looked up from germline, CDR1 is LNHDA and CDR2 is SQIVND (reference sequence). Trimming at V came to 4 bases and at J to 4 bases, leaving 6 bases not matched to a gene. CDR3 nucleotides: TGTGCCAGTAGTACCGGGACAGGGGTTGGAGAGACCCAGTACTTC. This gives the protein CASSTGTGVGETQYF.

The CDR3 bases are TGCGCCAGCAGCTTGTCGGGGGCTAGCGGGGCCAATGAGCAGTTCTTC. This translates into CASSLSGASGANEQFF. This rearrangement joins TRBV5-1 to TRBJ2-1, with 9 bases lining up with TRBD2. Looked up from germline, CDR1 is SGHRS and CDR2 is YFSETQ. The CDR3 extends over 16 amino acids. With V trimmed by 1 base and J by 6 bases, 8 bases remained unmatched.

V and J are TRBV6-1 and TRBJ1-2; D remains ambiguous. From germline, CDR1 is MNHNS and CDR2 SASEGT. The V gene lost 6 bases and the J gene lost 3 bases, with 14 bases spanning the gap. This CDR3 region has 14 residues. The CDR3: CASSALSGDYGYTF. CDR3 in DNA: TGTGCCAGCAGCGCCTTATCCGGGGACTATGGCTACACCTTC.

The chain recombines TRBV25-1 with TRBJ2-1; tentative D call: TRBD2 (5 bases). V was clipped by 5 bases and J by 8 bases, with 13 bases between them. The CDR3 spans 13 residues. The germline V gene has CDR1 MGHDK and CDR2 SYGVNS. CDR3 in DNA: TGTGCCAGCAGTCCCCTCGGGGTCGATGAGCAGTTCTTC. Amino acid sequence: CASSPLGVDEQFF.

This chain uses TRBV5-4 with TRBJ1-2, with 7 bases lining up with TRBD1. J was trimmed by 6 bases and V by 4 bases; bases with no gene match: 6. The CDR3 is 13 amino acids. The germline V gene encodes CDR1 SGHNT and CDR2 YYREEE (reference sequence). For the CDR3, the DNA is TGTGCCAGCAGCCGCAGGGGGACAGATGGCTACACCTTC. This codes for CASSRRGTDGYTF.

J is TRBJ1-1 and V is TRBV30; TRBD1 might be the D (6 bases). Trimming shortened V by 5 bases and J by 5 bases, and 18 bases separated the two germline ends. Germline lookup yields CDR1 GTSNPN and CDR2 SVGIG (reference sequence). The CDR3 is made up of 14 amino acids. CDR3 residues: CAWSHPRGATEAFF. The CDR3 DNA reads TGTGCCTGGTCCCATCCCCGGGGGGCAACTGAAGCTTTCTTT.

The chain employs TRBV11-2 and TRBJ1-2; 8 bases line up with TRBD1. The germline V gene encodes CDR1 SGHAT and CDR2 FQNNGV. Trimming at V came to 0 bases and at J to 8 bases, leaving 5 bases not matched to a gene. This CDR3 region has 14 residues. Written as DNA, the CDR3 is TGTGCCAGCAGCTTAGATTGGGCAGGGGGCGGCTACACCTTC. Residues: CASSLDWAGGGYTF.

This clone appeared a few times. The chain is built from TRBV30 and TRBJ2-3; 10 bases fit TRBD2. Losses at the gene ends were 2 bases for V and 2 bases for J; bases not matched to a gene: 4. Germline loops: CDR1 GTSNPN, CDR2 SVGIG (reference sequence). This CDR3 has 15 residues. Here the CDR3 DNA reads TGTGCCTGGAGTAGGACTAGCGGCCCCACAGATACGCAGTATTTT. Its translation is CAWSRTSGPTDTQYF.

The chain recombines TRBV9 with TRBJ2-1; 8 bases fit TRBD1. The V and J ends lost 3 bases and 7 bases, in that order; junction bases with no gene match: 9. CDR1 and CDR2 from the germline V gene are SGDLS and YYNGEE. This CDR3 has 15 residues. DNA of the CDR3: TGTGCCAGCAGCGCTCCAGGGGGCACGGGGAATGAGCAGTTCTTC. Translated, it gives CASSAPGGTGNEQFF.

The chain joins TRBV5-4 to TRBJ1-1, with D possibly matching TRBD1 (6 bases). There are 16 residues in the CDR3. Germline loops: CDR1 SGHNT, CDR2 YYREEE (reference sequence). Trimming left V 6 bases short and J 2 bases short, with 20 bases between. The CDR3 DNA follows: TGTGCCAGCATCGGCCGGGGTCAGGGGATTAACACTGAAGCTTTCTTT. As protein: CASIGRGQGINTEAFF.

The chain joins TRBV2 to TRBJ2-3; 12 nucleotides line up with TRBD2. The CDR3 runs to 18 residues. Germline CDR1 SNHLY, CDR2 FYNNEI. V trimming: 2 bases; J trimming: 5 bases; junction bases outside the gene matches: 11. CDR3 bases: TGTGCCAGCAGTGAATTTCCTAGCGGGAGGGCGGAGGGAGATACGCAGTATTTT. It yields the protein CASSEFPSGRAEGDTQYF.

This chain joins TRBV2 and TRBJ2-1, with 13 positions matching TRBD2. The junction had 3 bases not matched to a gene; V was cut back by 5 bases and J by 5 bases. CDR1 and CDR2 (germline): SNHLY, FYNNEI. The CDR3 is 15 amino acids. The CDR3 coding sequence is TGTGCCAGCAGTTCTGGACTAGCGGGAGACAATGAGCAGTTCTTC. Protein sequence: CASSSGLAGDNEQFF.

V usage is TRBV2 and J usage is TRBJ2-7; weak D call: TRBD2 (6 bases). Germline CDR1 is SNHLY and CDR2 is FYNNEI. The CDR3 contains 11 residues. The V and J ends lost 6 bases and 7 bases respectively, with 10 bases between them. The CDR3, as DNA: TGTGCCAGCAGCGATGGAGGGGAGCAGTACTTC. Translation gives CASSDGGEQYF.